What follows are 2 T cell receptor beta chains derived from one specimen sequenced in a study of cytotoxic CD8 clonotypes in ibrutinib-treated CLL. Assay used: immunoSEQ multiplex PCR; TCRdb lists only in-frame clones, some missing. The sample has approximately 120,000 clones; 50% to 65% are singletons. Source: PBMCs, taken after 24 months of ibrutinib treatment. The receptor set was obtained from a human donor with chronic lymphocytic leukemia.

V gene TRBV6-1 combines with J gene TRBJ2-7, with a possible D match to TRBD2 (5 bases). CDR1 and CDR2 (germline): MNHNS, SASEGT. There are 12 residues in the CDR3. The germline V and J ends were trimmed by 8 bases and 5 bases, with 13 bases remaining between them. CDR3: CASAVTRDEQYF. The DNA of the CDR3 is TGTGCCAGCGCCGTCACTAGAGACGAGCAGTACTTC.

The rearrangement uses TRBV18 and TRBJ2-4, with D tentatively TRBD2 (5 bases). With 2 bases removed from V and 7 bases from J, the gap between germline ends came to 12 bases. Germline CDR1 reads KGHSH; CDR2 reads LQKENI. The CDR3 consists of 14 residues. CDR3 coding DNA: TGTGCCAGCTCACCAGCGCAGCAGCGGAACATTCAGTACTTC. Translation: CASSPAQQRNIQYF.